The 6 T cell receptor beta chains below come from one sample, sequenced in a study of Graves' ophthalmopathy and Graves' hyperthyroidism. RNA transcripts served as template for amplifying TCR beta CDR3 sequences. An opening RT-PCR round employed HTBI primers and preceded a second-round multiplex PCR. TCRdb re-derived calls from the multiplex PCR reads in MiXCR, one entry per CDR3 protein. The data hold 400,000 to 450,000 distinct CDR3 sequences, with more than 20% observed a single time. The sample consisted of peripheral blood. The receptor source for this set is a woman aged 18-35 years with stable Graves' hyperthyroidism.

This clonotype was seen ten or more times. V gene TRBV6-2 or TRBV6-3 combines with J gene TRBJ1-1, with D possibly TRBD1 on 6 matching bases. The CDR3 contains 15 residues. Trimming took 6 bases from V and 1 from J, leaving 15 bases between them. Germline-derived CDR1 and CDR2 are MNHEY and SVGEGT. CDR3 loop: CASREPGQRNTEAFF. Written as DNA, the CDR3 is TGTGCCAGCAGAGAGCCGGGACAAAGGAACACTGAAGCTTTCTTT.

This clonotype was counted at least ten times. The chain combines TRBV4-2 with TRBJ2-2, with a tentative D call TRBD2 (5 bases). Per the germline V gene, CDR1 is LGHNA and CDR2 is YNFKEQ. With 0 bases removed from V and 1 base from J, the gap between germline ends came to 9 bases. The CDR3 spans 16 residues. The CDR3 spells CASSQEGGRNTGELFF. The CDR3 region has the DNA TGTGCCAGCAGCCAAGAAGGTGGGAGGAACACCGGGGAGCTGTTTTTT.

The table lists this clonotype with a few counts. The gene calls are TRBV20-1 and TRBJ1-5; the D is unclear. Trimming took off 4 bases at V and 0 bases at J, with 10 bases between the two ends. CDR3 length: 14 amino acids. Germline V gene lookup returns CDR1 DFQATT and CDR2 SNEGSKA (reference sequence). In DNA form, the CDR3 reads TGCAGTGCTAAAGACACCTATAGCAATCAGCCCCAGCATTTT. Translation gives CSAKDTYSNQPQHF.

This clonotype was counted at least ten times. This chain connects TRBV4-1 to TRBJ1-2; D unresolved. The CDR3 covers 12 residues. Trimming took 1 base from V and 7 from J, leaving 7 bases between them. Per the germline V gene, CDR1 is MGHRA and CDR2 is YSYEKL. CDR3 protein: CASSQGMVGYTF. In DNA, the CDR3 is TGCGCCAGCAGCCAAGGCATGGTTGGCTACACCTTC.

V usage is TRBV10-3 and J usage is TRBJ1-1, with D uncertain. Between the trimmed V and J ends, which lost 3 bases and 6 bases, there was a span of 14 bases. CDR3 length equals 14 residues. Germline V gene data show CDR1 as ENHRY and CDR2 as SYGVKD. The CDR3 coding sequence is TGTGCCATCAGTGAAAACCCAGAGAGGGCTGAAGCTTTCTTT. Encoded protein: CAISENPERAEAFF.

In its sample, this clonotype was seen many times. This chain links TRBV6-2 or TRBV6-3 with TRBJ1-3, with 9 bases identical to TRBD1. The germline V gene encodes CDR1 MNHEY and CDR2 SVGEGT. CDR3 length equals 18 residues. After removal of 2 bases from V and 0 bases from J, the junction contained 8 bases not matched to a gene. The CDR3 loop is CASSYTGTGSLSGNTIYF. The CDR3 nucleotides read TGTGCCAGCAGTTACACCGGGACAGGGTCCCTCTCTGGAAACACCATATATTTT.